This T cell receptor beta chain was obtained from a study of Graves' ophthalmopathy and Graves' hyperthyroidism. Background on the study: Before any treatment was given, at initial diagnosis, peripheral blood was collected. The study, taken as a whole, reports: Among expanded thyroid clonotypes above 0.001 frequency, most also occurred in blood.

In its sample, this clonotype was seen many times. The target antigen is unknown. RNA transcripts were the template, and TCR beta CDR3 regions were amplified from them. After a first-round RT-PCR with HTBI primers, a second-round multiplex PCR was run. In TCRdb, the multiplex PCR reads were re-called with MiXCR into one record per CDR3 protein. The sample lists 300,000 to 400,000 distinct CDR3 sequences; around a sixth were seen once. Researchers turned away patients with other autoimmune diseases, uncontrolled infections, pregnancy or lactation. As the starting material, 8 to 10 ml of fresh peripheral blood yielded the PBMCs. The CDR3 is 14 amino acids. Germline loops: CDR1 SNHLY, CDR2 FYNNEI. Trimming shortened V by 1 base and J by 4 bases, and 8 bases separated the two germline ends.

The source is an adult man with Graves' ophthalmopathy. Sequenced: peripheral blood. V and J are TRBV2 and TRBJ1-5; no definite D call. The CDR3 region is CASSEGRKNQPQHF. CDR3 in DNA: TGTGCCAGCAGTGAAGGACGGAAAAATCAGCCCCAGCATTTT.